The 11 T cell receptor beta chains below were found in one sample sequenced in a study of T cell responses to AZD1222 COVID-19 vaccine. Using immunoSEQ multiplex PCR, the repertoire was profiled, and TCRdb retains in-frame clones only, with some absent. The table lists around 130,000 clones, 70% to 90% of them singletons. The sequences come from peripheral blood, collected 28 days after the second AZD1222 dose. The receptors were gathered from an adult who received the AZD1222 COVID-19 vaccine.

This chain connects TRBV5-1 to TRBJ1-6; D remains ambiguous. Germline V lookup: CDR1 SGHRS, CDR2 YFSETQ. The V end was cut by 1 base, the J end by 0 bases, with 2 bases between. This CDR3 is built from 14 residues. The CDR3 sequence is CASSLYSYNSPLHF. In DNA form, the CDR3 reads TGCGCCAGCAGCTTGTACTCCTATAATTCACCCCTCCACTTT.

The count of this clone is one. This chain uses TRBV7-9 with TRBJ1-4; D remains unclear. Looked up from germline, CDR1 is SEHNR and CDR2 is FQNEAQ (reference sequence). This CDR3 contains 14 residues. V was trimmed by 5 bases and J by 5 bases, leaving 12 bases between them. The CDR3 is CASSRGHENEKLFF. The CDR3 bases are TGTGCCAGCAGCCGCGGGCACGAGAATGAAAAACTGTTTTTT.

This clone was detected only once. The chain employs TRBV4-1 and TRBJ1-6; D is uncertain. The CDR3 is made up of 13 amino acids. The V end was cut by 1 base, the J end by 9 bases, with 7 bases between. Germline V gene data show CDR1 as MGHRA and CDR2 as YSYEKL. For the CDR3, the DNA is TGCGCCAGCAGCCAAGTCCCGAGTTCACCCCTCCACTTT. Translation gives CASSQVPSSPLHF.

This chain links TRBV7-8 with TRBJ2-3; 10 nucleotides match TRBD1. Germline V gives CDR1 SGHVS, CDR2 FQNEAQ. J was trimmed by 2 bases and V by 5 bases; bases with no gene match: 7. The CDR3 is 16 amino acids. The CDR3 is CASSLRTGGFTDTQYF. The CDR3 DNA follows: TGTGCCAGCAGCCTCCGGACAGGGGGTTTCACAGATACGCAGTATTTT.

The chain employs TRBV30 and TRBJ2-5; D is undetermined. V lost 5 bases and J lost 4, with 14 bases in between. Per the germline V gene, CDR1 is GTSNPN and CDR2 is SVGIG (reference sequence). The CDR3 extends over 13 amino acids. This CDR3 reads CAWSWVPSETQYF. Here the CDR3 DNA reads TGTGCCTGGTCGTGGGTACCGTCAGAGACCCAGTACTTC. The entire variable domain, with the rest obtained from reference TRBV30 and TRBJ2-5, is as follows: SQTIHQWPATLVQPVGSPLSLECTVEGTSNPNLYWYRQAAGRGLQLLFYSVGIGQISSEVPQNLSASRPQDRQFILSSKKLLLSDSGFYLCAWSWVPSETQYFGPGTRLLVL.

The chain links TRBV19 to TRBJ1-5; possibly TRBD1 for D (5 bases). V lost 6 bases and J lost 11, with 17 bases in between. Per the germline V gene, CDR1 is LNHDA and CDR2 is SQIVND (reference sequence). The CDR3 runs to 13 residues. The CDR3 nucleotides are TGTGCCAGTAGCCTCATGGCGGGAGGGGCCCAGCATTTT. Amino acid sequence: CASSLMAGGAQHF.

The rearrangement joins TRBV4-1 to TRBJ1-2, with 8 bases identical to TRBD1. The trim removed 2 bases at V and 4 bases at J, leaving 9 bases unmatched. Germline assignment: CDR1 MGHRA and CDR2 YSYEKL. The CDR3 is 16 amino acids. The CDR3 nucleotides are TGCGCCAGCAGCCAATCCACCGGGACAGGCGCCTATGGCTACACCTTC. Its protein is CASSQSTGTGAYGYTF.

This chain links TRBV4-2 with TRBJ2-4; D might be TRBD2 (5 bases). The ends were cut back, 0 bases at V and 1 base at J, with 13 bases in the middle. Looked up from germline, CDR1 is LGHNA and CDR2 is YNFKEQ. This CDR3 region has 17 residues. In nucleotides, the CDR3 is TGTGCCAGCAGCCAAGAGGTGGCGGTAGCGGCCAAAAACATTCAGTACTTC. Its translation: CASSQEVAVAAKNIQYF.

This clone appeared a few times. This chain connects TRBV2 to TRBJ1-1, with 8 bases fitting TRBD1. The CDR3 totals 12 residues. V gave up 5 bases and J gave up 8 bases; unmatched junction bases: 4. Germline V gene sequence: CDR1 SNHLY, CDR2 FYNNEI. Here the CDR3 DNA reads TGTGCCAGCAGTCGGACAGGGTCCGAAGCTTTCTTT. It yields the protein CASSRTGSEAFF. The full variable domain, its missing parts supplied by reference TRBV2 and TRBJ1-1, is EPEVTQTPSHQVTQMGQEVILRCVPISNHLYFYWYRQILGQKVEFLVSFYNNEISEKSEIFDDQFSVERPDGSNFTLKIRSTKLEDSAMYFCASSRTGSEAFFGQGTRLTVV.

The V gene is TRBV7-8, the J gene TRBJ1-3; D is ambiguous. The CDR3 spans 19 residues. Trimming removed 2 bases at V and 2 bases at J, with 22 bases between. Germline assignment: CDR1 SGHVS and CDR2 FQNEAQ. DNA for the CDR3: TGTGCCAGCAGCTTATATCCCCCCACTTTTAGATCAACTGGAAACACCATATATTTT. Protein product: CASSLYPPTFRSTGNTIYF.

The genes are TRBV6-6 and TRBJ2-2, with D maybe TRBD2 (6 bases). Germline loops: CDR1 MNHNY, CDR2 SVGAGI (reference sequence). Trimming took 6 bases from V and 5 from J, leaving 10 bases between them. This CDR3 region has 13 residues. The CDR3 sequence is CASSYGRTGELFF. CDR3 in DNA: TGTGCCAGCAGCTACGGGAGAACCGGGGAGCTGTTTTTT.